This entry features one TCR beta chain sequence. No antigen is known for it. The sample is drawn from a study of radiotherapy plus CTLA-4 blockade in lung cancer. Study context: Disease control was achieved by 31% of patients, and objective responses by 18%. Notes on the study in general: Radiotherapy plus ipilimumab was followed by expansion in blood of tumor-derived TCR clones. It was early blood T cell clone dynamics, with interferon-beta, that reportedly best predicted response.

The germline CDR1 and CDR2 sequences are KGHSH and LQKENI. Trimming removed 6 bases at V and 10 bases at J, with 13 bases between. This CDR3 has 13 residues. Generated by immunoSEQ multiplex PCR, the TCRdb table keeps only in-frame clones and is missing some. There are about 100,000 clones in the sample; 83% occur only once, and roughly 0.84% lies in the top ten. Receiving focal radiation plus CTLA-4 blockade with ipilimumab were patients who had chemo-refractory metastatic non-small-cell lung cancer. This clonotype was obtained from a human donor with non-small cell lung cancer who had stable disease on radiotherapy plus ipilimumab. The rearrangement uses TRBV18 and TRBJ1-6; D gene uncertain. Sample: peripheral blood, taken from a patient treated with radiotherapy plus ipilimumab. The DNA for the CDR3 is TGTGCCAGCTCCCCCGTCGCCCGATCACCCCTCCACTTT. Translation: CASSPVARSPLHF.